The 17 T cell receptor beta chains given below trace back to one sample, sequenced in a study of regulatory T cells in long-lasting Graves disease. Construction of the TCR beta libraries employed iRepertoire HTBI primers in conjunction with Arm-PCR of CDR3 regions. TCRdb called the multiplex PCR reads again in MiXCR, with one record for every CDR3 protein. The sample has hundreds of thousands of distinct CDR3 sequences, about 14% seen once; the top ten hold 22%. Documented time point: newly diagnosed GD, antithyroid drugs for less than 3 months. RNA from PBMCs was the source of the TCR library. Sequenced material: peripheral blood mononuclear cells (PBMCs), taken at new diagnosis, from a patient treated with antithyroid drugs. The receptors here all came from a female donor with Graves disease.

This clonotype was seen many times. The CDR3 is CASSRDAVNFYEQYF. The CDR3 DNA reads TGTGCCAGCAGTCGGGACGCGGTTAATTTCTACGAGCAGTACTTC. The chain combines TRBV12-3 or TRBV12-4 with TRBJ2-7; D may correspond to TRBD1 or TRBD2 (5 bases each). Trimming removed 5 bases at V and 3 bases at J, with 17 bases between. The CDR3 spans 15 residues.

This clonotype was observed many times. The chain employs TRBV7-3 and TRBJ1-1, with unresolved D. Germline CDR1 reads SGHTA; CDR2 reads FQGTGA. The V and J ends lost 2 bases and 3 bases respectively, with 19 bases between them. This CDR3 has 17 amino acids. The CDR3 nucleotides read TGTGCCAGCAGCTTAGGTAGAAGGAAAGGGAACGACACTGAAGCTTTCTTT. Amino acid sequence: CASSLGRRKGNDTEAFF.

The chain carries TRBV5-1 and TRBJ2-3; D ambiguous. There are 14 residues in the CDR3. The germline V and J ends were trimmed by 2 bases and 6 bases, with 13 bases remaining between them. Germline-derived CDR1 and CDR2 are SGHRS and YFSETQ. CDR3 residues: CASSFDGLGDTQYF. The CDR3 DNA is TGCGCCAGCAGCTTTGATGGGCTGGGGGATACGCAGTATTTT.

The sample holds a few counts of this clonotype. The rearrangement uses TRBV3-1 and TRBJ2-2, with TRBD2 matching over 14 bases. The germline V gene encodes CDR1 LGHDT and CDR2 YNNKEL (reference sequence). This CDR3 is 19 amino acids long. V lost 5 bases to trimming and J lost 6 bases; unmatched junction nucleotides: 14. For the CDR3, the DNA is TGTGCCAGCAGCAAATACAATCTTGGGACTAGCGGGAGTGCCGGGGAGCTGTTTTTT. It encodes CASSKYNLGTSGSAGELFF.

The genes are TRBV29-1 and TRBJ2-5; 11 bases line up with TRBD2. The V segment lost 3 bases and the J segment 2 bases; nucleotides outside the gene matches: 11. The CDR3 spans 17 residues. Per the germline V gene, CDR1 is SQVTM and CDR2 is ANQGSEA. The CDR3 nucleotides are TGCAGCGTTGATCCCCCCTTAGCGGGGGGGATACAAGAGACCCAGTACTTC. It specifies CSVDPPLAGGIQETQYF.

This clonotype was counted at least ten times. The chain combines TRBV28 with TRBJ2-3, with 7 bases matching TRBD1. Germline CDR1 and CDR2: MDHEN and SYDVKM. V gave up 4 bases and J gave up 2 bases; unmatched junction bases: 6. The CDR3 is 15 amino acids. This CDR3 is CASSSDRVDTDTQYF. Written as DNA, the CDR3 is TGTGCCAGCAGTTCAGACAGGGTTGACACAGATACGCAGTATTTT.

This clonotype was seen many times. The V gene is TRBV7-8, the J gene TRBJ1-2; no reliable D call. The germline V and J ends were trimmed by 0 bases and 4 bases, with 9 bases remaining between them. The length of the CDR3 is 14 residues. Per germline, CDR1 SGHVS and CDR2 FQNEAQ. The CDR3 sequence: CASSLAARSYGYTF. DNA of the CDR3: TGTGCCAGCAGCTTAGCGGCCAGGAGCTATGGCTACACCTTC.

Ten or more counts support this clonotype. The chain carries TRBV3-1 and TRBJ2-7; D might be TRBD2 (5 bases). CDR3 size: 12 residues. Germline V gene data show CDR1 as LGHDT and CDR2 as YNNKEL (reference sequence). Trimming pared 1 base from V and 5 bases from J, leaving 6 bases between. For the CDR3, the DNA is TGTGCCAGCAGCCAAGTCGGGAACGAGCAGTACTTC. Encoded protein: CASSQVGNEQYF.

This clonotype was observed a handful of times. This rearrangement joins TRBV2 to TRBJ1-4; no clear D. The V gene lost 2 bases and the J gene lost 7 bases, with 14 bases spanning the gap. This CDR3 comprises 15 residues. Germline V gene lookup returns CDR1 SNHLY and CDR2 FYNNEI. CDR3 DNA sequence: TGTGCCAGCAGTGAAACACGGTCGCGGGGTGAAAAACTGTTTTTT. Protein sequence: CASSETRSRGEKLFF.

Many counts were recorded for this clonotype. J is TRBJ2-7 and V is TRBV28; tentative D call: TRBD1 (7 bases). The V gene's germline CDR1 is MDHEN and CDR2 SYDVKM. The CDR3 length is 13 residues. Trimming left V 6 bases short and J 2 bases short, with 11 bases between. CDR3 sequence (DNA): TGTGCCAGCAGGCGGGGACAGACCTACGAGCAGTACTTC. Protein sequence: CASRRGQTYEQYF.

This clonotype was observed many times. The chain joins TRBV6-1 to TRBJ2-3, with TRBD2 matching 8 bases. The ends lost 5 bases at V and 2 bases at J; junction bases unmatched: 9. Germline loops: CDR1 MNHNS, CDR2 SASEGT. The CDR3 is 16 amino acids. The DNA for the CDR3 is TGTGCCAGCAGTCCTGGCCGGGGGGGAAACACAGATACGCAGTATTTT. Residues: CASSPGRGGNTDTQYF.

This clonotype was recorded at least ten times. The chain carries TRBV24-1 and TRBJ1-2; 8 positions match TRBD1. Germline V gene sequence: CDR1 KGHDR, CDR2 SFDVKD. J lost 7 bases, V lost 2 bases, and 5 bases had no gene match. This CDR3 is 14 amino acids long. The CDR3 loop is CATSDSRGLGGYTF. CDR3 in DNA: TGTGCCACCAGTGATTCCAGGGGGCTTGGTGGCTACACCTTC.

In the case of this clonotype: A far bigger clonotype differs at one base, so this is likely a read error. The V call is TRBV3-1, the J call TRBJ2-3; no clear D. Judging by the DNA end, TRBJ2-5 fits better; the J call may be wrong. Germline-derived CDR1 and CDR2 are LGHDT and YNNKEL (reference sequence). CDR3 length: 15 amino acids. DNA of the CDR3: TGTGCCAGCAGCCAAGCGATAAGACCATCGGAGACCCAGTACTTC. Translation gives CASSQAIRPSETQYF.

In its sample, this clonotype was seen many times. The chain uses TRBV12-5 and TRBJ1-5; D remains ambiguous. Germline V gives CDR1 LGHNT, CDR2 FRNRAP. The CDR3 is 17 residues long. V was trimmed by 2 bases and J by 3 bases, leaving 17 bases between them. CDR3 sequence (DNA): TGTGCTAGTGGTTTGCTGGTGTTGGATAGCTTCAATCAGCCCCAGCATTTT. It encodes CASGLLVLDSFNQPQHF.

This clonotype was seen ten or more times. The V call is TRBV28, the J call TRBJ2-4; D may correspond to TRBD1 or TRBD2 (5 bases each). CDR3 size: 13 residues. Germline V gives CDR1 MDHEN, CDR2 SYDVKM. Trimming left V 3 bases short and J 8 bases short, with 11 bases between. CDR3 sequence reads: CASSFGAEDIQYF. The CDR3 DNA is TGTGCCAGCAGTTTCGGGGCAGAAGACATTCAGTACTTC.

This clonotype has more than one count but fewer than ten. One base away lies a much larger clone, so this may be a sequencing read error. This chain joins TRBV9 and TRBJ1-2, with a possible D match to TRBD1 (5 bases). The CDR3 runs to 16 residues. Germline values: CDR1 SGDLS, CDR2 YYNGEE. The CDR3 protein is CARSGGGRGPPYGYTF. The CDR3 region has the DNA TGTGCCAGGAGCGGAGGAGGTAGGGGACCACCTTATGGCTACACCTTC.

The V and J genes are TRBV9 and TRBJ2-5; 8 bases fit TRBD2. Trimming at V came to 0 bases and at J to 5 bases, leaving 6 bases not matched to a gene. Germline lookup yields CDR1 SGDLS and CDR2 YYNGEE. The CDR3 extends over 15 amino acids. The CDR3 here is CASSVESIAGETQYF. In DNA form, the CDR3 reads TGTGCCAGCAGCGTAGAATCCATAGCGGGGGAGACCCAGTACTTC. The full variable domain, completed using reference TRBV9 and TRBJ2-5, is DSGVTQTPKHLITATGQRVTLRCSPRSGDLSVYWYQQSLDQGLQFLIQYYNGEERAKGNILERFSAQQFPDLHSELNLSSLELGDSALYFCASSVESIAGETQYFGPGTRLLVL.